This T cell receptor beta chain stems from a study of PD-L1 blockade in urothelial cancer. About the research overall: Before enrollment, 0 to 3 chemotherapy regimens had been given to patients. At 6 weeks and at 3 weeks (second dose) after treatment start, blood was analyzed. The study, taken as a whole, reports: Prediction of better survival came from below-median pretreatment blood TCR clonality.

There are 16 residues in the CDR3. Unmatched junction bases numbered 7, after V lost 4 bases and J lost 0 bases. From germline, CDR1 is LGHNA and CDR2 YNFKEQ. Assay: immunoSEQ multiplex PCR; the TCRdb copy retains only in-frame clones and omits some. The data hold about 51,000 clones, with 86% observed a single time. On this clone itself: Its antigen is unidentified.

It was locally advanced or metastatic urothelial carcinoma that patients had. The V and J genes are TRBV4-2 and TRBJ1-1, with 8 bases lining up with TRBD1. This clonotype was sampled from a man aged 55 to 70 with urothelial cancer. The sequencing used PBMCs, collected around atezolizumab (anti-PD-L1) treatment. CDR3 region: CASSLGQGALNTEAFF. The CDR3 DNA reads TGTGCCAGCAGCCTCGGACAGGGAGCACTGAACACTGAAGCTTTCTTT.